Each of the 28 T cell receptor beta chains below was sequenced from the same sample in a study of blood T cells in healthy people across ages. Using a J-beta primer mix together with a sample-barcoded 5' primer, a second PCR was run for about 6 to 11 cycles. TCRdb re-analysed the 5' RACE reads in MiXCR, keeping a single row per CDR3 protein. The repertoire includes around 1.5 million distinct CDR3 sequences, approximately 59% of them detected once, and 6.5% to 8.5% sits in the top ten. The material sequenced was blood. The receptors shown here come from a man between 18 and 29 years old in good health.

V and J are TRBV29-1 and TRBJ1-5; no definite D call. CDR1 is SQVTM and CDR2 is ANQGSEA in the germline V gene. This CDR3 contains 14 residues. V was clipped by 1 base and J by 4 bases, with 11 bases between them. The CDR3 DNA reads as TGCAGCGTTGAAGTCCCCGGGTCGAATCAGCCCCAGCATTTT. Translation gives CSVEVPGSNQPQHF.

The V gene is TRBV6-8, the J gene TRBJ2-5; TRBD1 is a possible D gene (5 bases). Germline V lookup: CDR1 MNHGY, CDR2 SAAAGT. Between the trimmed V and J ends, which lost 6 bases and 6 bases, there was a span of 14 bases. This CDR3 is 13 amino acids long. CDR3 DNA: TGTGCCAGCAGAGTAAGACAGCCCAAGACCCAGTACTTC. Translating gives CASRVRQPKTQYF.

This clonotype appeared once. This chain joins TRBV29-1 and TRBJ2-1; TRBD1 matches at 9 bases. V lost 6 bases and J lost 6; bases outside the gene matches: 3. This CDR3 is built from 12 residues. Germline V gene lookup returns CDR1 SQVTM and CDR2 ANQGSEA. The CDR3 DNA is TGCAGCGTCGGGACAGGGATCAATGAGCAGTTCTTC. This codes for CSVGTGINEQFF.

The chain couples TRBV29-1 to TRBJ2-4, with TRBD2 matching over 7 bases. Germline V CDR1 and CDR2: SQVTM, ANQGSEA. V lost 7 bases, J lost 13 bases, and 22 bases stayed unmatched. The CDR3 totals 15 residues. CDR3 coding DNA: TGCAGCGCCCCCCGAAGGCTAGCGGCTGACAATGAGCAGTACTTC. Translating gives CSAPRRLAADNEQYF.

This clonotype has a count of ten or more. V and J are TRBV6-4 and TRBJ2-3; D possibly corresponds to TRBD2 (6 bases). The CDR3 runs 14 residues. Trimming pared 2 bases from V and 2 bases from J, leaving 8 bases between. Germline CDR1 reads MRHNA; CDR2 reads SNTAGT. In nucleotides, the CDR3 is TGTGCCAGCAGTGACGGCGGGGACACAGATACGCAGTATTTT. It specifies CASSDGGDTDTQYF.

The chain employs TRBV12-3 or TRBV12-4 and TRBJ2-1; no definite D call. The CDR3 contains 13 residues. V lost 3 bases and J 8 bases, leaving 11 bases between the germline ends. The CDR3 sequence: CASSFGAVDEQFF. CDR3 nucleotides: TGTGCCAGCAGTTTTGGTGCGGTCGATGAGCAGTTCTTC.

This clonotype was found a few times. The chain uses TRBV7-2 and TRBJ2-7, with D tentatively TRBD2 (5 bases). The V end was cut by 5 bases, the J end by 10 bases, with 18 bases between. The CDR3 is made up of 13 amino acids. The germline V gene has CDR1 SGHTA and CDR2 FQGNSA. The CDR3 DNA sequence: TGTGCCAGCAGCCCTGGACTGTTCGCCACCCAGTACTTC. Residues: CASSPGLFATQYF.

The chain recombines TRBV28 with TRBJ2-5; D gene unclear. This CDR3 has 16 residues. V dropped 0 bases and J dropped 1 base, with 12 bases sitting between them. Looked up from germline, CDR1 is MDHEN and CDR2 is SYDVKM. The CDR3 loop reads CASSLWPGRTQETQYF. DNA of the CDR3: TGTGCCAGCAGTTTATGGCCTGGACGTACCCAAGAGACCCAGTACTTC.

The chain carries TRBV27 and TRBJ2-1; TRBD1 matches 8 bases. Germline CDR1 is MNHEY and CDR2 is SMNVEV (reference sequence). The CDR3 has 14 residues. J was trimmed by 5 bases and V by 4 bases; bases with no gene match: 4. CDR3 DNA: TGTGCCAGCAGTTCCGACAGGGGAGACAATGAGCAGTTCTTC. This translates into CASSSDRGDNEQFF.

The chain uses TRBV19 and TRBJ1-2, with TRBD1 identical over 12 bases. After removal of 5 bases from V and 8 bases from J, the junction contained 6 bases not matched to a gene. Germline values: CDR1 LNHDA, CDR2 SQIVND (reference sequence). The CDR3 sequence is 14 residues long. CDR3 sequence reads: CASSWGQGADGYTF. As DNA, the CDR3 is TGTGCCAGTAGTTGGGGACAGGGGGCCGACGGCTACACCTTC.

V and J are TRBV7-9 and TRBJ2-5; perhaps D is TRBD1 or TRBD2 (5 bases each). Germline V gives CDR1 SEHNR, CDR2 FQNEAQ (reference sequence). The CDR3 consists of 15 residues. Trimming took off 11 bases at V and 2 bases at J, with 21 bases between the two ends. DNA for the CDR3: TGTGCCTCAACTCAAGATGGGGGAAGACAAGAGACCCAGTACTTC. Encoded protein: CASTQDGGRQETQYF. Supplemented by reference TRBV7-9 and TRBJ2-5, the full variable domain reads DTGVSQNPRHKITKRGQNVTFRCDPISEHNRLYWYRQTLGQGPEFLTYFQNEAQLEKSRLLSDRFSAERPKGSFSTLEIQRTEQGDSAMYLCASTQDGGRQETQYFGPGTRLLVL.

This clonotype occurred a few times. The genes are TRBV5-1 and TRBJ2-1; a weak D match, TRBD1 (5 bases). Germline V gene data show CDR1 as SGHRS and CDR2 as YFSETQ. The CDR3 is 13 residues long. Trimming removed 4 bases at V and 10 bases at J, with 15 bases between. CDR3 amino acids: CASSATTDPEQFF. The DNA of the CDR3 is TGCGCCAGCAGCGCAACGACAGATCCCGAGCAGTTCTTC. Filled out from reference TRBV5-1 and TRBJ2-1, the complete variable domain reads KAGVTQTPRYLIKTRGQQVTLSCSPISGHRSVSWYQQTPGQGLQFLFEYFSETQRNKGNFPGRFSGRQFSNSRSEMNVSTLELGDSALYLCASSATTDPEQFFGPGTRLTVL.

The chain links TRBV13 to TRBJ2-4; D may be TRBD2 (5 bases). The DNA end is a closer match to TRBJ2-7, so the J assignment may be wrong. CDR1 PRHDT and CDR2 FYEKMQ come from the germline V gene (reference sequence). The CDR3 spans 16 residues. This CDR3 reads CASSLSLWTGFHEQYF. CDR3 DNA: TGTGCCAGCAGCTTATCTCTGTGGACGGGGTTCCACGAGCAGTACTTC.

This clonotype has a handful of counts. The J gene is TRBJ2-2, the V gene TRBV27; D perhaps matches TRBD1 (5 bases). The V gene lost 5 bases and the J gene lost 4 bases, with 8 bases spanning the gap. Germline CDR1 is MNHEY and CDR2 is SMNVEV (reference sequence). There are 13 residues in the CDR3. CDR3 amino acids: CASSPGSTGELFF. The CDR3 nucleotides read TGTGCCAGCAGTCCAGGGTCCACCGGGGAGCTGTTTTTT.

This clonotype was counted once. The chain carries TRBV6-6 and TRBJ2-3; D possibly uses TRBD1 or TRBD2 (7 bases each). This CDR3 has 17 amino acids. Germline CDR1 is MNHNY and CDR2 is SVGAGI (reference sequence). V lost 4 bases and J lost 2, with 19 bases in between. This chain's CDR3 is CASSSQGRGYSTDTQYF. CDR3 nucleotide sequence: TGTGCCAGCAGTTCACAGGGGAGGGGTTACTCCACAGATACGCAGTATTTT.

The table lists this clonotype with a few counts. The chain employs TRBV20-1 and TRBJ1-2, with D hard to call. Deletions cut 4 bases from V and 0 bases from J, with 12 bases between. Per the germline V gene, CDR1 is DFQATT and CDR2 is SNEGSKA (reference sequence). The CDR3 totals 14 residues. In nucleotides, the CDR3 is TGCAGTGCTAAGCCGCGGGTAGCTAACTATGGCTACACCTTC. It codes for CSAKPRVANYGYTF.

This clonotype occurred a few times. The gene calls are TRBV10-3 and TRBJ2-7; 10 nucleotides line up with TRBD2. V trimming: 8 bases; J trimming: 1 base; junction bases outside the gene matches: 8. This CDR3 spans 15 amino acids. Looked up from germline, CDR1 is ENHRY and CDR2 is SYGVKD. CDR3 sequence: CAIGGLAEGSYEQYF. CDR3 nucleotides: TGTGCCATCGGCGGACTAGCGGAGGGGTCCTACGAGCAGTACTTC.

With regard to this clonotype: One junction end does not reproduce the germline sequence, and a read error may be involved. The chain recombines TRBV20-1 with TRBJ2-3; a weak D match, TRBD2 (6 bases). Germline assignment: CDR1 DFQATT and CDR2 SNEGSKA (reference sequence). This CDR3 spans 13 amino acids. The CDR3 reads CSVWEVGTDMQYF. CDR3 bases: TGCAGTGTCTGGGAGGTCGGAACAGATATGCAGTATTTT.

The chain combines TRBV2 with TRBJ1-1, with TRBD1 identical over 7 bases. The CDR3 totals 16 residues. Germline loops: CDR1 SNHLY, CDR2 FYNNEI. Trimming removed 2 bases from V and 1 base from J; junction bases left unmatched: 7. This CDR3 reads CASSETRQGKNTEAFF. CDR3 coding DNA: TGTGCCAGCAGTGAAACAAGACAGGGAAAGAACACTGAAGCTTTCTTT. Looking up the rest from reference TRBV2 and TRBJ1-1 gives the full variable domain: EPEVTQTPSHQVTQMGQEVILRCVPISNHLYFYWYRQILGQKVEFLVSFYNNEISEKSEIFDDQFSVERPDGSNFTLKIRSTKLEDSAMYFCASSETRQGKNTEAFFGQGTRLTVV.

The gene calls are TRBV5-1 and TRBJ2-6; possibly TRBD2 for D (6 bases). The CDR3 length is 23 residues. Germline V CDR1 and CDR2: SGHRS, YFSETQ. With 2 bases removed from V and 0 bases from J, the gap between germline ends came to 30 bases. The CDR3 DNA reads TGCGCCAGCAGCTTCTGGTTTTTGCGGGGAGTCCCCGGGCTGTGCTCTGGGGCCAACGTCCTGACTTTC. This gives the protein CASSFWFLRGVPGLCSGANVLTF.

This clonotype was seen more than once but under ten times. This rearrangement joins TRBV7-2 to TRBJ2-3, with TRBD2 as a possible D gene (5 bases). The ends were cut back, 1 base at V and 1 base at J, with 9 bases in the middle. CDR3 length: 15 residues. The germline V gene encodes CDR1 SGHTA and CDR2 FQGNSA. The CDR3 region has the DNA TGTGCCAGCAGCTTAGGGGCGCGGGGCACAGATACGCAGTATTTT. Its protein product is CASSLGARGTDTQYF.

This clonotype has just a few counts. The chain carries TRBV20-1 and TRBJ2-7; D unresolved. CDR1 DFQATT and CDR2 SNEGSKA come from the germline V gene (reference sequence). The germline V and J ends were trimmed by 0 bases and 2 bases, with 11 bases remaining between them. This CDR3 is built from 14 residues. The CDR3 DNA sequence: TGCAGTGCTAGAGAGGAGACAAACACCTACGAGCAGTACTTC. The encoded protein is CSAREETNTYEQYF.

The CDR3 reads CASSQNYGYTF. The CDR3 DNA follows: TGTGCCAGCAGCCAGAACTATGGCTACACCTTC. This sequence joins TRBV5-6 and TRBJ1-2; D is uncertain. The V gene's germline CDR1 is SGHDT and CDR2 YYEEEE. Trimming took off 4 bases at V and 2 bases at J, with 3 bases between the two ends. The CDR3 spans 11 residues.

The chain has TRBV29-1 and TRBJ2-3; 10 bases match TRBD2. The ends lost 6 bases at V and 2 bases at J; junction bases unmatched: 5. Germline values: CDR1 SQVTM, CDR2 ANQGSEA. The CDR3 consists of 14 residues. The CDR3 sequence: CSVTGLAVTDTQYF. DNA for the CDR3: TGCAGCGTGACCGGACTAGCGGTCACAGATACGCAGTATTTT.

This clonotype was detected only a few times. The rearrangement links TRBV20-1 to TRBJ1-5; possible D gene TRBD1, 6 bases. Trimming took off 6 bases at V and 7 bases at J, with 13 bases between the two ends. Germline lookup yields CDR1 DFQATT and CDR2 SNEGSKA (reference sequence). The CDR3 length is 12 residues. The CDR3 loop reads CSARTGSQPQHF. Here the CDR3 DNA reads TGCAGTGCCCGCACAGGGTCCCAGCCCCAGCATTTT.

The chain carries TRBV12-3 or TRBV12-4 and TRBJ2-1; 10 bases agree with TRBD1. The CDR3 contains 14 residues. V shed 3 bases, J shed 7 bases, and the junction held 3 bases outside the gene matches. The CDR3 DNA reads TGTGCCAGCAGTTTGGGGACAGGGGTTAATGAGCAGTTCTTC. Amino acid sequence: CASSLGTGVNEQFF.

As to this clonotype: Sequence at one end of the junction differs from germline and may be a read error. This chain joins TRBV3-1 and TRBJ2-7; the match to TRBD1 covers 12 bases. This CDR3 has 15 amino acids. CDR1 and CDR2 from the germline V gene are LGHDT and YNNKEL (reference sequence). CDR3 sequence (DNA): TGTGTCAGCGGGACAGGGGGCCTATCGACCTACGAGCAGTACTTC. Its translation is CVSGTGGLSTYEQYF.

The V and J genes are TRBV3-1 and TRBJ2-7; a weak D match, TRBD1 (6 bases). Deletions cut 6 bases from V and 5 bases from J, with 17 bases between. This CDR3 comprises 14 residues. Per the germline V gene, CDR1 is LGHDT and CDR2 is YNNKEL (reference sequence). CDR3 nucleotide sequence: TGTGCCAGCAGTCTGTCAGGGGTTTCCCACGAGCAGTACTTC. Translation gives CASSLSGVSHEQYF.